One and the same sample provided the 17 T cell receptor beta chains below, sequenced in a study of CD8 T cells in ankylosing spondylitis. Findings and caveats of the study: A TCR beta motif of several highly homologous variants seemed to mark ankylosing spondylitis blood.

TCRdb re-called the 5' RACE reads with MiXCR, one entry per CDR3 protein. The table lists around 770,000 distinct CDR3 sequences, around 19% of them singletons. Their antigen targets remain unknown. Sequences were obtained from blood, either unsorted or a sorted T cell fraction (not recorded which). The source is a male donor with ankylosing spondylitis.

The V and J genes are TRBV7-3 and TRBJ1-6, with TRBD1 matching 11 bases. The V gene's germline CDR1 is SGHTA and CDR2 FQGTGA. CDR3 length: 18 amino acids. V lost 1 base, J lost 7 bases, and 9 bases stayed unmatched. CDR3 sequence (DNA): TGTGCCAGCAGCTTAAACCCGGGACAGGGGGAGTACAATTCACCCCTCCACTTT. Its translation: CASSLNPGQGEYNSPLHF.

The chain employs TRBV4-3 and TRBJ2-1, with TRBD1 matching over 8 bases. Germline V gene data show CDR1 as LGHNA and CDR2 as YSLEER. The V and J ends lost 2 bases and 6 bases, in that order; junction bases with no gene match: 3. The CDR3 is 14 amino acids. The CDR3 coding sequence is TGCGCCAGCAGCCAACGACAGGGGCCCAATGAGCAGTTCTTC. Translation: CASSQRQGPNEQFF.

The J gene is TRBJ2-5, the V gene TRBV9; maybe TRBD2 (6 bases). The CDR3 is 14 amino acids. Germline CDR1 and CDR2: SGDLS and YYNGEE. Trimming cost V 3 bases and J 5 bases, with 14 bases left between them. CDR3 sequence (DNA): TGTGCCAGCAGCGGTACCCTGGGGGGTGAGACCCAGTACTTC. Protein sequence: CASSGTLGGETQYF.

This clonotype showed up just a few times. The chain links TRBV12-3 or TRBV12-4 to TRBJ2-7; possibly TRBD2 for D (5 bases). The CDR3 runs to 13 residues. Trimming pared 2 bases from V and 6 bases from J, leaving 11 bases between. The DNA of the CDR3 is TGTGCCAGCAGTTTACTAGCCAGCGGCGAGCAGTACTTC. It encodes CASSLLASGEQYF.

This clonotype showed up just a few times. This chain connects TRBV6-6 to TRBJ1-2, with a possible D match to TRBD1 (5 bases). This CDR3 is built from 13 residues. Germline V gives CDR1 MNHNY, CDR2 SVGAGI (reference sequence). The V end was cut by 2 bases, the J end by 8 bases, with 12 bases between. As DNA, the CDR3 is TGTGCCAGCAGTTACGGGACCCTCTTAGGCTACACCTTC. It is translated as CASSYGTLLGYTF.

This clonotype was seen more than once but under ten times. The genes are TRBV28 and TRBJ1-1, with unresolved D. The CDR3 sequence is 11 residues long. Trimming shortened V by 8 bases and J by 1 base, and 5 bases separated the two germline ends. Germline CDR1 MDHEN, CDR2 SYDVKM. The CDR3 spells CASVSNTEAFF. The CDR3 DNA follows: TGTGCCAGCGTCTCGAACACTGAAGCTTTCTTT.

The rearrangement links TRBV20-1 to TRBJ1-5; tentative D call: TRBD1 (6 bases). The CDR3 length is 13 residues. Trimming cost V 6 bases and J 3 bases, with 12 bases left between them. The germline gives CDR1 DFQATT, CDR2 SNEGSKA (reference sequence). The chain's CDR3 is CSAQTGYNQPQHF. The CDR3 DNA is TGCAGTGCCCAGACAGGATACAATCAGCCCCAGCATTTT.

The J gene is TRBJ2-1, the V gene TRBV11-1; 12 bases match TRBD2. Germline V CDR1 and CDR2: SGHAT, FQDESV (reference sequence). With 5 bases clipped from V and 2 bases from J, the junction kept 16 bases outside the gene matches. This CDR3 is built from 20 residues. The CDR3 DNA reads TGTGCCAGCAGCAATTTAGTGCGGCTAGCGGGGGGGCCCCCCTACAATGAGCAGTTCTTC. Protein sequence: CASSNLVRLAGGPPYNEQFF. Complete variable domain (other parts from reference TRBV11-1 and TRBJ2-1): EAEVAQSPRYKITEKSQAVAFWCDPISGHATLYWYRQILGQGPELLVQFQDESVVDDSQLPKDRFSAERLKGVDSTLKIQPAELGDSAMYLCASSNLVRLAGGPPYNEQFFGPGTRLTVL.

This clonotype was seen repeatedly, ten times or more. The chain combines TRBV20-1 with TRBJ1-5; no reliable D call. V was cut by 0 bases and J by 3 bases, with 9 bases left in between. Germline CDR1 reads DFQATT; CDR2 reads SNEGSKA (reference sequence). The CDR3 runs 14 residues. Here the CDR3 reads CSARDRFHNQPQHF. As DNA, the CDR3 is TGCAGTGCTAGAGATCGGTTCCACAATCAGCCCCAGCATTTT.

The chain couples TRBV20-1 to TRBJ1-5, with D perhaps matching TRBD1 (6 bases). Germline V lookup: CDR1 DFQATT, CDR2 SNEGSKA (reference sequence). The CDR3 sequence is 15 residues long. Trimming cost V 5 bases and J 0 bases, with 14 bases left between them. The CDR3 loop is CSAAGTSYSNQPQHF. In nucleotides, the CDR3 is TGCAGTGCTGCCGGGACATCCTATAGCAATCAGCCCCAGCATTTT.

This clonotype occurred a few times. V and J are TRBV9 and TRBJ2-1, with 11 bases fitting TRBD2. V shed 4 bases and J 8 bases; nucleotides not matched to a gene: 11. CDR1 is SGDLS, CDR2 YYNGEE, per germline. The CDR3 spans 16 residues. CDR3 residues: CASSPGGLAAGDEQFF. The DNA for the CDR3 is TGTGCCAGCAGCCCAGGGGGACTAGCGGCGGGGGATGAGCAGTTCTTC.

This sequence joins TRBV5-6 and TRBJ2-3; maybe TRBD1 (6 bases). Looked up from germline, CDR1 is SGHDT and CDR2 is YYEEEE. Deletions cut 4 bases from V and 5 bases from J, with 20 bases between. The length of the CDR3 is 16 residues. As DNA, the CDR3 is TGTGCCAGCAGCCACACCCGGCAGGGGAGTGGAGATACGCAGTATTTT. Amino acid sequence: CASSHTRQGSGDTQYF.

The chain links TRBV5-1 to TRBJ1-1; tentative D call: TRBD1 (6 bases). The V end lost 0 bases, the J end lost 4 bases, and 10 bases lay between the germline ends. Germline V gene lookup returns CDR1 SGHRS and CDR2 YFSETQ. The CDR3 totals 14 residues. CDR3 protein: CASSLAAGVTEAFF. As DNA, the CDR3 is TGCGCCAGCAGCTTGGCCGCAGGGGTCACTGAAGCTTTCTTT.

The chain joins TRBV6-1 to TRBJ1-5; D call uncertain. Trimming pared 1 base from V and 9 bases from J, leaving 13 bases between. The germline CDR1 and CDR2 sequences are MNHNS and SASEGT. The CDR3 loop spans 14 amino acids. CDR3 region: CASSEVEGDLPQHF. CDR3 sequence (DNA): TGTGCCAGCAGTGAAGTTGAAGGCGATCTGCCCCAGCATTTT.

Only one count was recorded for this clonotype. The V call is TRBV11-2, the J call TRBJ2-7; D might be TRBD1 or TRBD2, each matching 7 bases. Per germline, CDR1 SGHAT and CDR2 FQNNGV. The germline V and J ends were trimmed by 5 bases and 6 bases, with 20 bases remaining between them. The CDR3 runs 15 residues. In DNA, the CDR3 is TGTGCCAGCAGCCCCCAGGGGGGGTCCCCTTTCGAGCAGTACTTC. This gives the protein CASSPQGGSPFEQYF.

This clonotype occurred a few times. The chain couples TRBV5-1 to TRBJ2-1; TRBD2 aligns across 8 bases. The CDR3 consists of 14 residues. Germline trimming cut 1 base from V and 8 bases from J; bases unmatched to any gene: 5. Germline CDR1 and CDR2: SGHRS and YFSETQ. The CDR3 nucleotides read TGCGCCAGCAGCTTGATAAGCGGGAGCGATGAGCAGTTCTTC. This encodes CASSLISGSDEQFF.

This clonotype showed up just a few times. The rearrangement joins TRBV7-6 to TRBJ2-7; possibly TRBD2 for D (5 bases). Per the germline V gene, CDR1 is SGHVS and CDR2 is FNYEAQ. V was trimmed by 1 base and J by 5 bases, leaving 15 bases between them. There are 15 residues in the CDR3. The CDR3 sequence: CASSLVRSQLDEQYF. The CDR3 bases are TGTGCCAGCAGCTTAGTAAGGAGTCAACTAGACGAGCAGTACTTC.